What follows are 27 T cell receptor beta chains derived from one specimen sequenced in a study of blood T cell repertoires in COVID-19. Sequenced by immunoSEQ multiplex PCR; TCRdb stores in-frame clones only, minus some. The sample records under 200,000 clones, around 82% being singletons. Sequencing was carried out using peripheral blood. The receptors come from a man between 18 and 29 years old with active or convalescent COVID-19.

The chain combines TRBV5-4 with TRBJ1-3; 8 positions agree with TRBD1. The ends lost 4 bases at V and 0 bases at J; junction bases unmatched: 3. The V gene's germline CDR1 is SGHNT and CDR2 YYREEE (reference sequence). The CDR3 runs 15 residues. The CDR3 sequence is CASSRDRISGNTIYF. CDR3 sequence (DNA): TGTGCCAGCAGCCGGGACAGGATCTCTGGAAACACCATATATTTT.

J is TRBJ1-2 and V is TRBV10-1; D is perhaps TRBD1 (5 bases). The V gene lost 0 bases and the J gene lost 3 bases, with 8 bases spanning the gap. This CDR3 has 14 amino acids. The V gene's germline CDR1 is WNHNN and CDR2 SYGVQD (reference sequence). The CDR3 loop is CASSESRDYYGYTF. The CDR3, as DNA: TGCGCCAGCAGTGAGTCCCGGGACTACTATGGCTACACCTTC.

The J gene is TRBJ1-1, the V gene TRBV7-9, with 12 positions matching TRBD1. There are 18 residues in the CDR3. With V trimmed by 5 bases and J by 4 bases, 14 bases remained unmatched. Germline-derived CDR1 and CDR2 are SEHNR and FQNEAQ (reference sequence). CDR3 loop: CASSPRGQGAKYGTEAFF. The CDR3 region has the DNA TGTGCCAGCAGCCCACGGGGACAGGGGGCGAAATATGGCACTGAAGCTTTCTTT. The full variable domain, in which reference TRBV7-9 and TRBJ1-1 provide the parts outside the CDR3, is DTGVSQNPRHKITKRGQNVTFRCDPISEHNRLYWYRQTLGQGPEFLTYFQNEAQLEKSRLLSDRFSAERPKGSFSTLEIQRTEQGDSAMYLCASSPRGQGAKYGTEAFFGQGTRLTVV.

This clone was observed a few times. The chain combines TRBV12-3 or TRBV12-4 with TRBJ1-2; a possible D gene is TRBD1 (6 bases). The V end lost 7 bases, the J end lost 6 bases, and 12 bases lay between the germline ends. The CDR3 totals 12 residues. Here the CDR3 reads CASTTTGDGYTF. DNA for the CDR3: TGTGCCAGCACCACGACAGGCGATGGCTACACCTTC.

The chain couples TRBV3-1 (or the pseudogene TRBV3-2) to TRBJ2-5; the match to TRBD2 covers 10 bases. V shed 4 bases and J 1 base; nucleotides not matched to a gene: 3. Looked up from germline, CDR1 is LGHDT and CDR2 is YNNKEL (reference sequence). The CDR3 runs 15 residues. The CDR3 DNA is TGTGCCAGCAGCCCGGGACTAGCGACCCAAGAGACCCAGTACTTC. This codes for CASSPGLATQETQYF.

The chain links TRBV28 to TRBJ2-7; D perhaps matches TRBD1 (5 bases). Germline CDR1 reads MDHEN; CDR2 reads SYDVKM. Trimming took 5 bases from V and 8 from J, leaving 10 bases between them. The CDR3 contains 11 residues. Here the CDR3 DNA reads TGTGCCAGCAGTACCCGACAGAAGCAGTACTTC. This sequence encodes CASSTRQKQYF.

The rearrangement joins TRBV6-5 to TRBJ2-1, with 7 bases aligning to TRBD1. The CDR3 has 14 amino acids. V lost 5 bases and J lost 1; bases outside the gene matches: 2. From germline, CDR1 is MNHEY and CDR2 SVGAGI. The CDR3 loop is CASSRQGSYNEQFF. The CDR3 nucleotides are TGTGCCAGCAGTCGACAGGGATCCTACAATGAGCAGTTCTTC.

The gene calls are TRBV6-5 and TRBJ1-1, with TRBD1 identical over 8 bases. Trimming took 5 bases from V and 3 from J; bases not matched to a gene: 5. Germline V CDR1 and CDR2: MNHEY, SVGAGI. The length of the CDR3 is 14 residues. The CDR3 here is CASSPQGAHTEAFF. The CDR3 nucleotides are TGTGCCAGCAGTCCCCAGGGGGCGCACACTGAAGCTTTCTTT.

This chain connects TRBV27 to TRBJ1-4; D possibly corresponds to TRBD1 (6 bases). V was pared by 6 bases and J by 8 bases, with 25 bases between. The CDR3 covers 17 residues. The germline CDR1 and CDR2 sequences are MNHEY and SMNVEV (reference sequence). The CDR3 bases are TGTGCCAGCAGCCTTAGACTTACAGGGTTTGTACAGGAAAAACTGTTTTTT. Translation: CASSLRLTGFVQEKLFF.

This chain links TRBV18 with TRBJ1-1, with TRBD1 identical over 7 bases. The V gene's germline CDR1 is KGHSH and CDR2 LQKENI. The CDR3 is 15 amino acids. V lost 3 bases and J lost 1; bases outside the gene matches: 5. CDR3: CASSPRDSSNTEAFF. The CDR3, as DNA: TGTGCCAGCTCACCCAGGGACAGCTCGAACACTGAAGCTTTCTTT.

This rearrangement joins TRBV7-3 to TRBJ1-1; tentatively, D is TRBD1 (5 bases). The length of the CDR3 is 14 residues. Germline V gene lookup returns CDR1 SGHTA and CDR2 FQGTGA. Trimming pared 0 bases from V and 5 bases from J, leaving 10 bases between. CDR3 in amino acids: CASSLTGARTEAFF. For the CDR3, the DNA is TGTGCCAGCAGCTTAACAGGGGCTAGGACTGAAGCTTTCTTT.

The CDR3 DNA reads TGTGCCACCAGCAGGCGGCGTGGGACAAGTGGGGATGAGCAGTTCTTC. This codes for CATSRRRGTSGDEQFF. This chain links TRBV15 with TRBJ2-1, with D tentatively TRBD1 (6 bases). This CDR3 contains 16 residues. The germline gives CDR1 LNHNV, CDR2 YYDKDF (reference sequence). V was clipped by 3 bases and J by 8 bases, with 20 bases between them.

This clone was seen a handful of times. The V and J genes are TRBV7-9 and TRBJ1-1; D unclear. Germline V lookup: CDR1 SEHNR, CDR2 FQNEAQ (reference sequence). Trimming cost V 5 bases and J 6 bases, with 16 bases left between them. The CDR3 sequence is 14 residues long. For the CDR3, the DNA is TGTGCCAGCAGCCCCGACAAAAAATGGGCTGAAGCTTTCTTT. Protein product: CASSPDKKWAEAFF.

The chain uses TRBV10-3 and TRBJ1-5; D may be TRBD1 (5 bases). With 0 bases removed from V and 3 bases from J, the gap between germline ends came to 9 bases. Germline-derived CDR1 and CDR2 are ENHRY and SYGVKD. The CDR3 runs 15 residues. The CDR3 region has the DNA TGTGCCATCAGTGAGTCCGGGGACTACAATCAGCCCCAGCATTTT. This codes for CAISESGDYNQPQHF.

The J gene is TRBJ1-6, the V gene TRBV19; D call uncertain. Germline V gene lookup returns CDR1 LNHDA and CDR2 SQIVND (reference sequence). The CDR3 is 12 amino acids. Trimming took off 4 bases at V and 16 bases at J, with 14 bases between the two ends. The CDR3 protein is CASSTEPVVLHF. DNA for the CDR3: TGTGCCAGTAGTACAGAGCCAGTTGTACTCCACTTT.

This clone was recorded a few times. This sequence joins TRBV3-1 (or the pseudogene TRBV3-2) and TRBJ1-3; the match to TRBD1 covers 8 bases. Trimming cost V 3 bases and J 8 bases; bases outside gene matches: 9. In germline, CDR1 is LGHDT, CDR2 YNNKEL (reference sequence). This CDR3 contains 15 residues. The CDR3 spells CASSHRDRRSHTIYF. The DNA for the CDR3 is TGTGCCAGCAGCCACCGGGACAGGAGGTCCCACACCATATATTTT.

The chain joins TRBV10-2 to TRBJ1-1; no firm D call. Trimming left V 2 bases short and J 3 bases short, with 16 bases between. This CDR3 region has 16 residues. Germline V lookup: CDR1 WSHSY, CDR2 SAAADI. The CDR3 nucleotides read TGCGCCAGCAGTGAGGGCTCAACGATTCTGGACACTGAAGCTTTCTTT. It yields the protein CASSEGSTILDTEAFF.

This rearrangement joins TRBV3-1 (or the pseudogene TRBV3-2) to TRBJ2-5, with TRBD2 as a possible D gene (6 bases). Per germline, CDR1 LGHDT and CDR2 YNNKEL (reference sequence). V was clipped by 8 bases and J by 1 base, with 11 bases between them. The CDR3 is 13 residues long. The CDR3 DNA follows: TGTGCCAGCCGGGGGAGCATCCAAGAGACCCAGTACTTC. It specifies CASRGSIQETQYF.

The chain is built from TRBV6-6 and TRBJ2-1; 8 bases are a match to TRBD1. Germline loops: CDR1 MNHNY, CDR2 SVGAGI (reference sequence). Losses at the gene ends were 4 bases for V and 1 base for J; bases not matched to a gene: 6. The CDR3 covers 16 residues. In DNA form, the CDR3 reads TGTGCCAGCAGTTCCTGGACAGGGATTTCCTACAATGAGCAGTTCTTC. It yields the protein CASSSWTGISYNEQFF.

This chain uses TRBV18 with TRBJ1-5, with D hard to call. Germline CDR1 KGHSH, CDR2 LQKENI. The length of the CDR3 is 10 residues. The germline V and J ends were trimmed by 9 bases and 4 bases, with 4 bases remaining between them. CDR3 nucleotides: TGTGCCAGGCTAAATCAGCCCCAGCATTTT. It encodes CARLNQPQHF. The entire variable domain, with the rest obtained from reference TRBV18 and TRBJ1-5, is as follows: NAGVMQNPRHLVRRRGQEARLRCSPMKGHSHVYWYRQLPEEGLKFMVYLQKENIIDESGMPKERFSAEFPKEGPSILRIQQVVRGDSAAYFCARLNQPQHFGDGTRLSIL.

This chain connects TRBV6-5 to TRBJ1-2; the match to TRBD1 covers 7 bases. The CDR3 has 14 amino acids. The germline gives CDR1 MNHEY, CDR2 SVGAGI. V lost 5 bases, J lost 3 bases, and 6 bases stayed unmatched. This CDR3 is CASSHQGTDYGYTF. The DNA of the CDR3 is TGTGCCAGCAGTCACCAGGGGACAGACTATGGCTACACCTTC.

The chain combines TRBV18 with TRBJ2-1, with TRBD2 identical over 9 bases. This CDR3 comprises 16 residues. From germline, CDR1 is KGHSH and CDR2 LQKENI. V lost 6 bases, J lost 2 bases, and 8 bases stayed unmatched. CDR3 protein: CASSYSGRGTYNEQFF. The CDR3 DNA follows: TGTGCCAGCTCCTATAGCGGGAGAGGGACCTACAATGAGCAGTTCTTC.

V is TRBV29-1 and J is TRBJ2-7; 9 nucleotides agree with TRBD1. This CDR3 has 13 amino acids. V shed 0 bases, J shed 4 bases, and the junction held 1 base outside the gene matches. Per germline, CDR1 SQVTM and CDR2 ANQGSEA. CDR3 DNA sequence: TGCAGCGTTGAAGATGGACAGGGGTACGAGCAGTACTTC. This codes for CSVEDGQGYEQYF.

This clone has a count of ten or more. Other DNA sequences in this specimen translate into the identical CDR3. The J gene is TRBJ2-6, the V gene TRBV6-5; possible D gene TRBD1, 6 bases. Germline CDR1 reads MNHEY; CDR2 reads SVGAGI. Trimming removed 6 bases at V and 1 base at J, with 10 bases between. The CDR3 runs 15 residues. CDR3 coding DNA: TGTGCCAGCAGACCACAGGGTTCTGGGGCCAACGTCCTGACTTTC. The encoded protein is CASRPQGSGANVLTF.

The J gene is TRBJ1-4, the V gene TRBV13; possibly TRBD1 for D (5 bases). The germline V gene has CDR1 PRHDT and CDR2 FYEKMQ (reference sequence). V was shortened by 6 bases and J by 8 bases, with 10 bases between the two germline ends. The CDR3 loop spans 12 amino acids. CDR3 bases: TGTGCCAGCAGTCACCGGGGGGAAAAACTGTTTTTT. This gives the protein CASSHRGEKLFF.

The V and J genes are TRBV19 and TRBJ1-1; D remains ambiguous. V lost 6 bases and J lost 2, with 13 bases in between. Looked up from germline, CDR1 is LNHDA and CDR2 is SQIVND (reference sequence). The CDR3 totals 14 residues. CDR3 sequence: CASSLGRGNTEAFF. DNA of the CDR3: TGTGCCAGTAGCCTTGGGCGGGGTAACACTGAAGCTTTCTTT.

This chain joins TRBV19 and TRBJ2-2; 13 bases map to TRBD2. The germline gives CDR1 LNHDA, CDR2 SQIVND (reference sequence). This CDR3 has 17 amino acids. Trimming cost V 0 bases and J 5 bases; bases outside gene matches: 3. The CDR3 DNA reads TGTGCCAGTAGTATAGAAGGACTAGCGGGAGTTACCGGGGAGCTGTTTTTT. Protein product: CASSIEGLAGVTGELFF. Full variable domain (remainder filled in from reference TRBV19 and TRBJ2-2): DGGITQSPKYLFRKEGQNVTLSCEQNLNHDAMYWYRQDPGQGLRLIYYSQIVNDFQKGDIAEGYSVSREKKESFPLTVTSAQKNPTAFYLCASSIEGLAGVTGELFFGEGSRLTVL.